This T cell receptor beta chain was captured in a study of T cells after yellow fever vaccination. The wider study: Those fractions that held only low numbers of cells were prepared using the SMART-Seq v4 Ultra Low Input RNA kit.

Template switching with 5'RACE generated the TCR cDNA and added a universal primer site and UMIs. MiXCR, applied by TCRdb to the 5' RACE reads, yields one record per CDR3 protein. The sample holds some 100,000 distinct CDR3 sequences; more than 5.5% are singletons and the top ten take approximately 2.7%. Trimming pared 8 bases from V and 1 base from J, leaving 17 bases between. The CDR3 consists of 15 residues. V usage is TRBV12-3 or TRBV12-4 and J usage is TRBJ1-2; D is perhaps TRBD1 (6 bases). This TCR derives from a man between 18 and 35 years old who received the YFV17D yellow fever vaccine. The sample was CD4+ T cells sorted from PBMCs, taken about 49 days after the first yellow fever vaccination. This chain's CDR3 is CASRRVGRGNYGYTF. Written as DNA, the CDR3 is TGTGCCAGCCGTCGGGTGGGCAGGGGTAACTATGGCTACACCTTC.